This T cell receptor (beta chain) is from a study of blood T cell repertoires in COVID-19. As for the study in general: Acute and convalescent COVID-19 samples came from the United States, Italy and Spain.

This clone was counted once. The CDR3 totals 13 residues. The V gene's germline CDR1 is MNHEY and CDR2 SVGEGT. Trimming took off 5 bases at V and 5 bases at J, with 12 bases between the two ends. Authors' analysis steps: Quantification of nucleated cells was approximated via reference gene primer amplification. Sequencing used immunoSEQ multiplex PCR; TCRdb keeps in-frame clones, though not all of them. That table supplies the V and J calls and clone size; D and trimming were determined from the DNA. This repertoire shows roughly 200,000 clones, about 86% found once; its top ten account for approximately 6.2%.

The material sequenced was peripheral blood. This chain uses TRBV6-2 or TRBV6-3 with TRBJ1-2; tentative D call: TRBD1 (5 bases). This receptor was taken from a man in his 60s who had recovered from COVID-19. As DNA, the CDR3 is TGTGCCAGCAGTAATAACAGGAGATATGGCTACACCTTC. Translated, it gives CASSNNRRYGYTF.